This T cell receptor beta chain was captured by sequencing in a study of CD8+ T cells in alopecia areata. About the study: Treatment of the treated patients consisted of oral tofacitinib, 5 to 10 mg twice daily.

In germline, CDR1 is SQVTM, CDR2 ANQGSEA. This CDR3 is 14 amino acids long. V lost 4 bases to trimming and J lost 4 bases; unmatched junction nucleotides: 8. The study team obtained lesional scalp punch biopsies and peripheral blood from alopecia areata patients. Sequencing templates came from extracted RNA that was reverse transcribed into cDNA. Here immunoSEQ multiplex PCR was the method, and the copy in TCRdb shows in-frame clones only, minus some. The sample has approximately 100,000 clones, 35% to 50% seen once; the top ten hold 0.6% to 0.85%. The receptor was derived from a human donor with alopecia areata. The chain employs TRBV29-1 and TRBJ2-5, with 8 bases fitting TRBD1. The sequenced material came from CD4+ T cells sorted from blood. In DNA form, the CDR3 reads TGCAGCGTTGGCGCACCAGGGGGCAGAGAGACCCAGTACTTC. It is translated as CSVGAPGGRETQYF.